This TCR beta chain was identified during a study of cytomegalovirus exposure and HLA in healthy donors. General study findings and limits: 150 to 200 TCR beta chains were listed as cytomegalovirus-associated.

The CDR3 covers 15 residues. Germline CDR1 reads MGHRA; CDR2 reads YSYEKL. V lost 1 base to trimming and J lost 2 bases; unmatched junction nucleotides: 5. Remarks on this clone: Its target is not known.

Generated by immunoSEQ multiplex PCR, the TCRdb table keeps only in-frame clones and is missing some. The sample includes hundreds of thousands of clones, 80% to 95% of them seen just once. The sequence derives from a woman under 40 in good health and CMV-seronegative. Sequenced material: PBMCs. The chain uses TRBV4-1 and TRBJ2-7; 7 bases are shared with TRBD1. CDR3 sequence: CASSQVRDRAYEQYF. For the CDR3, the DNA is TGCGCCAGCAGCCAAGTCCGGGACAGAGCCTACGAGCAGTACTTC.